This T cell receptor beta chain was obtained from a study of neoadjuvant anti-PD-1 for oral cavity cancer. CDR1 is SGHNT, CDR2 YENEEA, per germline. This CDR3 has 13 amino acids. V dropped 5 bases and J dropped 5 bases, with 12 bases sitting between them. Most PBMC samples had approximately 500 ng input DNA in six replicates. Produced via immunoSEQ multiplex PCR; TCRdb's table is partial and in-frame only. The profile shows some 70,000 clones, 70% to 90% of them singletons. Time point denoted: after neoadjuvant nivolumab, at surgical resection. Patients had newly diagnosed, untreated stage II-IVA oral cavity squamous cell carcinoma. Analysis of PBMCs was direct, with no culture step.

The chain couples TRBV11-3 to TRBJ2-5, with a tentative D call TRBD1 (6 bases). Sequenced material: PBMCs, taken after nivolumab (anti-PD-1) treatment. The sequence was obtained from a person aged 35 to 85 with oral cavity squamous cell carcinoma. The CDR3 protein is CASSLNRVETQYF. CDR3 coding DNA: TGTGCCAGCAGCCTGAACAGGGTTGAGACCCAGTACTTC.